This TCR beta chain was captured by sequencing in a study of technical replicates of blood from several donors. V was trimmed by 5 bases and J by 8 bases, leaving 12 bases between them. CDR1 and CDR2 (germline): SGHDT, YYEEEE. CDR3 length equals 12 residues. Data came from immunoSEQ multiplex PCR; TCRdb stores just in-frame clones and leaves some out. The sample lists over 80,000 clones, roughly 96% seen once, with around 0.35% in the top ten. This clonotype was sampled from a human donor in good health. What was sequenced was T cells isolated from PBMCs. The chain combines TRBV5-6 with TRBJ2-3; no firm D call. This CDR3 is CASSSNRVTQYF. DNA of the CDR3: TGTGCCAGCAGTTCCAATCGGGTTACGCAGTATTTT.